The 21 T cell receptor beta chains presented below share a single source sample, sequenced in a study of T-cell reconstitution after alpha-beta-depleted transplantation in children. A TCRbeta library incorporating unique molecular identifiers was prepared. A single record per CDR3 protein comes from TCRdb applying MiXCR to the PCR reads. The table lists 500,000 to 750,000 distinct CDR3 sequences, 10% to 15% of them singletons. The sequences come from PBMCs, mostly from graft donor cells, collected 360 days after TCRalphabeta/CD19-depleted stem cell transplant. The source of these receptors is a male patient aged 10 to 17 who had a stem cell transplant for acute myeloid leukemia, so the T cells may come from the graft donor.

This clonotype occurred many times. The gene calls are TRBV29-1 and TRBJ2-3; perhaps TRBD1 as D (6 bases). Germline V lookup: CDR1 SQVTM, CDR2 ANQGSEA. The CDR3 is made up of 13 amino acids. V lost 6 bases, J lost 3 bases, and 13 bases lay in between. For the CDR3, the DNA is TGCAGCGTGGGGCAGGGGAGAACAGATACGCAGTATTTT. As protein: CSVGQGRTDTQYF.

The CDR3 DNA follows: TGTGCCAGCAGCTGGTTACCGGGACTAGCGGGAGGGCCTTCCTACGAGCAGTACTTC. Translation: CASSWLPGLAGGPSYEQYF. The chain links TRBV11-2 to TRBJ2-7; 16 positions match TRBD2. Trimming took 4 bases from V and 1 from J; bases not matched to a gene: 10. The CDR3 length is 19 residues. Germline CDR1 SGHAT, CDR2 FQNNGV.

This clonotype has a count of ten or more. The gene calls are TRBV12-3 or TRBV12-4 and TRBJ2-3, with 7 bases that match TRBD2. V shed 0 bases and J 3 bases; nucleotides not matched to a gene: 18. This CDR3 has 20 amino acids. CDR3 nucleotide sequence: TGTGCCAGCAGTTTAGCGCTAATCGAGGGAGGGCCTCATAGAACAGATACGCAGTATTTT. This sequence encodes CASSLALIEGGPHRTDTQYF.

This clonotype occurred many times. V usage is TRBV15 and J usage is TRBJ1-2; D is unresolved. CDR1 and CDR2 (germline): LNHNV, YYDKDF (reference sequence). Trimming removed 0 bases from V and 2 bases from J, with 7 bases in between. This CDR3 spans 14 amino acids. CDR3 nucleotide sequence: TGTGCCACCAGCAGAGATCGGCAGAACTATGGCTACACCTTC. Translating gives CATSRDRQNYGYTF.

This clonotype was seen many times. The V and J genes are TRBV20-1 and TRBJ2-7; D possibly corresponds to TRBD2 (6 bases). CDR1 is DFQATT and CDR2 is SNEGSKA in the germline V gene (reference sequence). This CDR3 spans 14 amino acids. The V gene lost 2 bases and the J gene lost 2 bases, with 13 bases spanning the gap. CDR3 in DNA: TGCAGTGCTAGATGGCGGGGTCGCACCTACGAGCAGTACTTC. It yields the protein CSARWRGRTYEQYF.

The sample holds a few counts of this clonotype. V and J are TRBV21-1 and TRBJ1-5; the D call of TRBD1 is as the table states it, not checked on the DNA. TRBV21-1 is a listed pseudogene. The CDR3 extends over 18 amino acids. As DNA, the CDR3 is TGTGCCAGCAGCAAACTTTGTGAGGACAGGGTATCAAATCAGCCCCAGCATTTT. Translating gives CASSKLCEDRVSNQPQHF.

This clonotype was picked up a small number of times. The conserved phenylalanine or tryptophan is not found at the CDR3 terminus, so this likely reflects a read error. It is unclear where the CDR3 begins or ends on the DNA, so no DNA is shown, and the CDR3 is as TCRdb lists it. CDR3 sequence: CSARGTAKEV. The gene calls are TRBV20-1 and TRBJ2-5; the table gives TRBD1 as D, unverified against the DNA. Germline CDR1 reads DFQATT; CDR2 reads SNEGSKA (reference sequence). 10 amino acids form the CDR3, both terminal residues included.

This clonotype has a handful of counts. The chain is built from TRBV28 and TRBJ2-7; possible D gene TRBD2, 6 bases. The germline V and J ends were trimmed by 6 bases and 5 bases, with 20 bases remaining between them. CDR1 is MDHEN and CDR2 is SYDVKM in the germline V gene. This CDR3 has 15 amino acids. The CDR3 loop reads CASSPWLASAHEQYF. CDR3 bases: TGTGCCAGCAGCCCCTGGCTAGCGTCGGCCCACGAGCAGTACTTC.

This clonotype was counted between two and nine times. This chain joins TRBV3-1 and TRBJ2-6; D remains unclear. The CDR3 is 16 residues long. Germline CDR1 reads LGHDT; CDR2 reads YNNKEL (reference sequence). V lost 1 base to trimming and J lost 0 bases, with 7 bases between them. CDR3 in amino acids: CASSQARSSGANVLTF. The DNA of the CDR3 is TGTGCCAGCAGCCAAGCCCGGAGCTCTGGGGCCAACGTCCTGACTTTC.

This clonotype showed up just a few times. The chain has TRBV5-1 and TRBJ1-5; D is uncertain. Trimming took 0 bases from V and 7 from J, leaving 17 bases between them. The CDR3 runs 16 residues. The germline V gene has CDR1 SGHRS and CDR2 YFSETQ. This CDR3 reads CASSLDGSIGVQPQHF. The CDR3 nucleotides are TGCGCCAGCAGCTTGGACGGCAGCATAGGAGTGCAGCCCCAGCATTTT.

CDR3 bases: TGTGCCAGTAGTGAGCCGGGACTAGGTATCCACGAGCAGTACTTC. Protein sequence: CASSEPGLGIHEQYF. The genes are TRBV19 and TRBJ2-7, with 8 bases lining up with TRBD2. The CDR3 is made up of 15 amino acids. Germline V lookup: CDR1 LNHDA, CDR2 SQIVND (reference sequence). The junction had 11 bases not matched to a gene; V was cut back by 5 bases and J by 5 bases.

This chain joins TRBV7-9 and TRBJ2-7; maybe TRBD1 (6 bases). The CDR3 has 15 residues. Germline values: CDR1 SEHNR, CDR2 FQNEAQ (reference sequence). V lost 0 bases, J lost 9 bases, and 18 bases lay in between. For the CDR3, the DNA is TGTGCCAGCAGCTTAGCCCTAGGGGACATCTTCGGGCAGTACTTC. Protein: CASSLALGDIFGQYF.

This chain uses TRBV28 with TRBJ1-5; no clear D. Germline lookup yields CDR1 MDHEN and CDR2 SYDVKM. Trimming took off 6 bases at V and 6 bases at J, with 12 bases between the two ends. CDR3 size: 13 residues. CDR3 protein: CASSDGGSQPQHF. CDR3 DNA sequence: TGTGCCAGCAGCGACGGCGGCAGTCAGCCCCAGCATTTT.

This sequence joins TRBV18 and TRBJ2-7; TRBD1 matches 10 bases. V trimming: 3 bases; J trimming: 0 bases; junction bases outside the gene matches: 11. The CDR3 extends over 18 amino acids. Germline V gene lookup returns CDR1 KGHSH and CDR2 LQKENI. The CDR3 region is CASSPPQGTGVHSYEQYF. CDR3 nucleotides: TGTGCCAGCTCACCTCCCCAGGGGACAGGGGTACACTCCTACGAGCAGTACTTC.

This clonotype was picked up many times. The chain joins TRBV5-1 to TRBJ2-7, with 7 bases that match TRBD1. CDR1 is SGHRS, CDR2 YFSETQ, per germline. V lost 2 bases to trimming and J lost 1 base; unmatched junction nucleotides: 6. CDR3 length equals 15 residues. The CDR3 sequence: CASSFTQGFSYEQYF. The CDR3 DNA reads TGCGCCAGCAGCTTCACACAGGGGTTTTCCTACGAGCAGTACTTC.

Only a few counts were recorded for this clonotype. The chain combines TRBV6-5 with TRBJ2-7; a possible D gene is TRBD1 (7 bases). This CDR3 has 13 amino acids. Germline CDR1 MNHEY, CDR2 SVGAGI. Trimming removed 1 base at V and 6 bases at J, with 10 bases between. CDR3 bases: TGTGCCAGCAGTTACTATCAGGGGGGCGAGCAGTACTTC. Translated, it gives CASSYYQGGEQYF.

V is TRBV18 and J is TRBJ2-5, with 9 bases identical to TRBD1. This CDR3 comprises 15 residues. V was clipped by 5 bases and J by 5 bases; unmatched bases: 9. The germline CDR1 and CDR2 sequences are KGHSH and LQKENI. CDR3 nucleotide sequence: TGTGCCAGCTCATCCATCGGGACAGGGTACGAGACCCAGTACTTC. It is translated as CASSSIGTGYETQYF.

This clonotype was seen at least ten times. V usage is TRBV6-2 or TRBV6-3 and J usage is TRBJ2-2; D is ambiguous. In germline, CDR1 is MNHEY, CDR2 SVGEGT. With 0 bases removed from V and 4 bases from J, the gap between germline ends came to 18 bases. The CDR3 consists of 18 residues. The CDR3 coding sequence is TGTGCCAGCAGTTACTCGAGAACCAGGAGATGGAGCACCGGGGAGCTGTTTTTT. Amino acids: CASSYSRTRRWSTGELFF.

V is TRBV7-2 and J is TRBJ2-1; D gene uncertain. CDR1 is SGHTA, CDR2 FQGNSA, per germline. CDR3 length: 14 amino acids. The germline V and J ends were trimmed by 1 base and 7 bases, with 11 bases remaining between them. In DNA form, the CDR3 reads TGTGCCAGCAGCTTAGTTACCTCTGGGAATGAGCAGTTCTTC. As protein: CASSLVTSGNEQFF.

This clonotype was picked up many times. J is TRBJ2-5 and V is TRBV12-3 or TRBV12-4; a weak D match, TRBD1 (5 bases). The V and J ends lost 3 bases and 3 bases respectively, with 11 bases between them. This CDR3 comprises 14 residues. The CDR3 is CASSFQGSKETQYF. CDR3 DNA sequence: TGTGCCAGCAGTTTCCAGGGAAGCAAAGAGACCCAGTACTTC.

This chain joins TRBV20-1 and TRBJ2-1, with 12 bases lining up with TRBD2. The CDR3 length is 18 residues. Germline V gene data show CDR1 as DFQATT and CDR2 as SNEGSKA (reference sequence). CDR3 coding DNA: TGCAGCCCTCCCGGACTAGCGGGAAAACCCGGACTATACAATGAGCAGTTCTTC. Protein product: CSPPGLAGKPGLYNEQFF.